Following are 13 T cell receptor beta chains from one sample sequenced in a study of T cells after yellow fever vaccination (dated by TCRdb to between 2017 and 2020). This specimen's treatment or condition label, interpreted: live attenuated yellow fever vaccine strain. Preparation of the library involved 5' RACE. The reads were generated on an Illumina HiSeq 2500. TCRdb reprocessing: public reads trimmed at Q25 with fastp, clones called with MiXCR, in-frame beta chains kept. Each record represents a unique CDR3 protein, reported with the most common genes and DNA among its rows. Across this sample there are some 160,000 distinct CDR3 sequences, with less than 9% seen only once. In total, the top ten clones hold around 2.3% of the sample. The sample was CD4+ T cells sorted from PBMCs, taken less than 6 days after the first yellow fever vaccination. The receptors come from a man in his late teens or twenties who received the YFV17D yellow fever vaccine.

As for this clonotype: A much larger clone sits a single nucleotide away, making a read error possible. V is TRBV30 and J is TRBJ2-3; TRBD2 might be the D (5 bases). CDR1 GTSNPN and CDR2 SVGIG come from the germline V gene (reference sequence). The V end lost 3 bases, the J end lost 1 base, and 11 bases lay between the germline ends. This CDR3 spans 14 amino acids. The CDR3 loop is CAWRTIGGTDTQYF. The CDR3 DNA reads as TGTGCCTGGAGGACTATCGGGGGCACAGATACGCAGTATTTT.

In this sample, this clonotype turned up a few times. V gene TRBV7-2 combines with J gene TRBJ2-3, with D possibly matching TRBD1 (6 bases). Germline CDR1 reads SGHTA; CDR2 reads FQGNSA. The CDR3 covers 13 residues. Trimming left V 5 bases short and J 6 bases short, with 12 bases between. CDR3 in DNA: TGTGCCAGCAGCGAGGGGGTCTCGGATACGCAGTATTTT. Protein product: CASSEGVSDTQYF.

This clonotype was detected ten times or more. This chain joins TRBV6-5 and TRBJ2-3; the match to TRBD2 covers 13 bases. V trimming: 0 bases; J trimming: 3 bases; junction bases outside the gene matches: 6. Germline values: CDR1 MNHEY, CDR2 SVGAGI. This CDR3 has 18 residues. The CDR3 DNA reads TGTGCCAGCAGTTACTCCGGACTAGCGGGGGTAGAGACAGATACGCAGTATTTT. Its protein is CASSYSGLAGVETDTQYF.

The rearrangement uses TRBV6-5 and TRBJ1-3; D ambiguous. V was clipped by 5 bases and J by 1 base, with 6 bases between them. Germline V gives CDR1 MNHEY, CDR2 SVGAGI. The CDR3 contains 13 residues. The CDR3 region has the DNA TGTGCCAGCAGTCCCGTATCTGGAAACACCATATATTTT. It is translated as CASSPVSGNTIYF.

This clonotype was seen ten or more times. The chain couples TRBV5-1 to TRBJ2-6, with D possibly being TRBD2 (6 bases). V lost 6 bases, J lost 1 base, and 17 bases lay in between. Germline V CDR1 and CDR2: SGHRS, YFSETQ. The CDR3 runs to 17 residues. The chain's CDR3 is CASTGGGSPSGANVLTF. The DNA of the CDR3 is TGCGCCAGCACCGGAGGAGGGTCACCGTCTGGGGCCAACGTCCTGACTTTC.

The V gene is TRBV6-6, the J gene TRBJ1-6; 7 bases agree with TRBD1. Germline assignment: CDR1 MNHNY and CDR2 SVGAGI (reference sequence). CDR3 size: 13 residues. After removal of 2 bases from V and 13 bases from J, the junction contained 5 bases not matched to a gene. This chain's CDR3 is CASSYGRGAPLHF. The CDR3 bases are TGTGCCAGCAGTTACGGCAGGGGGGCTCCCCTCCACTTT.

J is TRBJ1-3 and V is TRBV30; D not resolved. Germline values: CDR1 GTSNPN, CDR2 SVGIG (reference sequence). There are 13 residues in the CDR3. The V end lost 2 bases, the J end lost 5 bases, and 10 bases lay between the germline ends. This chain's CDR3 is CAWSSSLRNTIYF. In nucleotides, the CDR3 is TGTGCCTGGAGTAGCTCTTTGCGAAACACCATATATTTT.

This clonotype has a count of ten or more. CDR3 in amino acids: CASRSTGPGALGYTF. CDR3 DNA: TGTGCCAGCAGGTCTACAGGGCCCGGGGCTTTGGGCTACACCTTC. J is TRBJ1-2 and V is TRBV12-3 or TRBV12-4; tentatively, D is TRBD1 (6 bases). This CDR3 has 15 amino acids. Trimming shortened V by 6 bases and J by 8 bases, and 22 bases separated the two germline ends.

This clonotype was seen ten or more times. This rearrangement joins TRBV7-9 to TRBJ1-5; TRBD1 might be the D (5 bases). This CDR3 spans 14 amino acids. From germline, CDR1 is SEHNR and CDR2 FQNEAQ (reference sequence). Trimming shortened V by 5 bases and J by 7 bases, and 15 bases separated the two germline ends. The CDR3 DNA is TGTGCCAGCAGCCCTGGACACCCGGGGCAGCCCCAGCATTTT. Its translation: CASSPGHPGQPQHF.

This clonotype came up a few times. V gene TRBV7-9 combines with J gene TRBJ2-7; D unresolved. Per the germline V gene, CDR1 is SEHNR and CDR2 is FQNEAQ (reference sequence). This CDR3 has 12 residues. Trimming left V 5 bases short and J 6 bases short, with 11 bases between. CDR3 sequence: CASSLPPSEQYF. Here the CDR3 DNA reads TGTGCCAGCAGCCTCCCCCCCAGCGAGCAGTACTTC.

This clonotype was counted between two and nine times. This rearrangement joins TRBV20-1 to TRBJ1-4; 8 nucleotides agree with TRBD1. Germline V CDR1 and CDR2: DFQATT, SNEGSKA (reference sequence). CDR3 length: 14 residues. With 0 bases clipped from V and 10 bases from J, the junction kept 7 bases outside the gene matches. CDR3 sequence reads: CSARENGQGGKLFF. As DNA, the CDR3 is TGCAGTGCTAGAGAAAACGGACAGGGAGGAAAACTGTTTTTT.

This clonotype was observed a handful of times. The chain uses TRBV30 and TRBJ2-7; tentatively, D is TRBD1 or TRBD2 (5 bases each). The CDR3 contains 14 residues. Trimming removed 4 bases from V and 2 bases from J, with 15 bases in between. Germline V gene lookup returns CDR1 GTSNPN and CDR2 SVGIG (reference sequence). DNA for the CDR3: TGTGCCTGGACCTCCCGGGACGGGACCTACGAGCAGTACTTC. It encodes CAWTSRDGTYEQYF.

The V gene is TRBV30, the J gene TRBJ1-1; D call uncertain. With 3 bases removed from V and 10 bases from J, the gap between germline ends came to 18 bases. This CDR3 has 13 amino acids. In germline, CDR1 is GTSNPN, CDR2 SVGIG (reference sequence). CDR3 sequence (DNA): TGTGCCTGGAGGAGGAACCCGTACGCTGGAGCTTTCTTT. It is translated as CAWRRNPYAGAFF.